This TCR beta chain comes out of a study of T cell responses to AZD1222 COVID-19 vaccine. Whole-study findings and limits: Among AZD1222 vaccinees, only five or six were seropositive at baseline. Clonal diversity was possibly underestimated, and the donors were mostly white British, with more females. No day 14 peak samples; only post-peak repertoires were characterized.

CDR3 length: 15 residues. The ends were cut back, 2 bases at V and 4 bases at J, with 12 bases in the middle. Germline V gene sequence: CDR1 SGHRS, CDR2 YFSETQ. TCRdb keeps only in-frame clones here, not all; method: immunoSEQ multiplex PCR. The sample has roughly 46,000 clones, approximately 90% seen once. This clone was observed a single time. Its target is not known. This sequence joins TRBV5-1 and TRBJ2-2; tentatively, D is TRBD1 or TRBD2 (6 bases each). The receptor was derived from an adult who received the AZD1222 COVID-19 vaccine. This specimen was peripheral blood, taken 28 days after the second AZD1222 dose. CDR3 in amino acids: CASSFQQGGTGELFF. For the CDR3, the DNA is TGCGCCAGCAGCTTCCAACAGGGAGGCACCGGGGAGCTGTTTTTT.